This TCR beta chain was captured by sequencing in a study of long-term antiretroviral therapy in people with HIV. Overall study: Some samples came about a decade before the 2015 immediate-ART recommendation, and these were the earliest.

Remarks on this clone: Antigen unknown.

The United States was where all participants with HIV were treated. The V and J ends lost 6 bases and 0 bases respectively, with 19 bases between them. Germline V gene sequence: CDR1 SNHLY, CDR2 FYNNEI. This CDR3 has 17 residues. Version v3.0 of the immunoSEQ assay ran at survey level. It was about 40,000-55,000 T-cell genomes per sample that sequencing targeted. Assay: immunoSEQ multiplex PCR; the TCRdb copy retains only in-frame clones and omits some. The sample has approximately 35,000 clones; 60% to 85% are singletons. Study-wide points: Someone took the blood between about 2003 and 2018, maybe while older ART regimens were in use.

The material sequenced was unsorted PBMCs, taken 2 years after starting antiretroviral therapy. The chain combines TRBV2 with TRBJ2-3, with D perhaps matching TRBD1 or TRBD2 (6 bases each). The receptor comes from a woman aged 45-65 years with HIV. The CDR3, as DNA: TGTGCCAGCAGCTCATGGGGGGCCTTGCATAGCACAGATACGCAGTATTTT. This codes for CASSSWGALHSTDTQYF. Full variable domain (rest looked up from reference TRBV2 and TRBJ2-3): EPEVTQTPSHQVTQMGQEVILRCVPISNHLYFYWYRQILGQKVEFLVSFYNNEISEKSEIFDDQFSVERPDGSNFTLKIRSTKLEDSAMYFCASSSWGALHSTDTQYFGPGTRLTVL.